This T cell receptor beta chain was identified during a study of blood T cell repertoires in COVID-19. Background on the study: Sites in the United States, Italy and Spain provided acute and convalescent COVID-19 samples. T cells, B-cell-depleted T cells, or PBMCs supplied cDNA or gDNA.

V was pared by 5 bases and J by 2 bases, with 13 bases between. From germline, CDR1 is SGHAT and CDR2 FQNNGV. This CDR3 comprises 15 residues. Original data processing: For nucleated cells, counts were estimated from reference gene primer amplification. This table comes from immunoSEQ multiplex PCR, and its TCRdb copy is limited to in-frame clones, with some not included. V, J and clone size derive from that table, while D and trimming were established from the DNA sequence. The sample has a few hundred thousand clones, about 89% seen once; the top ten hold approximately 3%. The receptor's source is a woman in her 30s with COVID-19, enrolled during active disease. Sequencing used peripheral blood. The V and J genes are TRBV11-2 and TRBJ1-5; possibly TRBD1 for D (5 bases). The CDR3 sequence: CASSPMGGGNQPQHF. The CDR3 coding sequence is TGTGCCAGCAGCCCCATGGGGGGGGGCAATCAGCCCCAGCATTTT.